The 2 T cell receptor beta chains given below trace back to one sample, sequenced in a study of tumor-infiltrating lymphocytes in primary liver carcinoma. Joint extraction of RNA and DNA used about 17-30 mg of bulk tissue that was unsorted. The authors made TCR beta cDNA from 400 to 600 ng total RNA with a constant-region primer. Slightly modified ARM-PCR with three nested multiplex PCR rounds yielded TCR beta libraries. Researchers ran the first two PCR rounds for roughly 11 cycles each with TRBV1-TRBV30 forward primers and a C-beta reverse primer. Via MiXCR, TCRdb re-called the multiplex PCR reads, giving one row per CDR3 protein. The sample carries nearly 45,000 distinct CDR3 sequences, 73% recorded once. The sample consisted of liver tumor tissue from sampling region 2. Subset given: tumor region T2, inferior pole. The receptors come from a man in his forties with primary liver carcinoma and hepatitis B virus infection.

The chain uses TRBV29-1 and TRBJ2-1; D is undetermined. Deletions cut 8 bases from V and 8 bases from J, with 10 bases between. CDR1 and CDR2 from the germline V gene are SQVTM and ANQGSEA. The CDR3 has 10 residues. CDR3 DNA: TGCAGCATGAAAGTATATGAGCAGTTCTTC. Translating gives CSMKVYEQFF.

Concerning this clonotype: Since the CDR3 does not end with the conserved phenylalanine or tryptophan, this likely comes from a read error. The J gene is TRBJ2-4, the V gene TRBV30, with D unresolved. The V gene's germline CDR1 is GTSNPN and CDR2 SVGIG (reference sequence). This CDR3 has 14 residues. Here the CDR3 reads CTVESSVAKNIQYY. CDR3 coding DNA: TGTACCGTGGAGAGTTCGGTAGCCAAAAACATTCAGTACTAC.